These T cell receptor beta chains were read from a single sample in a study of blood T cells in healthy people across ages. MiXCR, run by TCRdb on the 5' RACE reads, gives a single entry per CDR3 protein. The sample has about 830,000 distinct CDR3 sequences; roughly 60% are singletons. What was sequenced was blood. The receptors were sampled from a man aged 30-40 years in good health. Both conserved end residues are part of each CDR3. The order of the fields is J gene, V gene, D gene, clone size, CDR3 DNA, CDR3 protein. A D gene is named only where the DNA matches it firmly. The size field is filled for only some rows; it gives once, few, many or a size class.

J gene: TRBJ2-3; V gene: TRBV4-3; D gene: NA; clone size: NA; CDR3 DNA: TGCGCCAGCAGCCAACGCCTCGTCTTCACAGGTACGCAGTATTTT; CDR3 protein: CASSQRLVFTGTQYF
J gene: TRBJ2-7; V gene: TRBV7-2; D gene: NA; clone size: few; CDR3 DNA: TGTGCCAGCAGCTTAGGGCCGGGGGGCCCTGATACCTACGAGCAGTACTTC; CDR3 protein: CASSLGPGGPDTYEQYF
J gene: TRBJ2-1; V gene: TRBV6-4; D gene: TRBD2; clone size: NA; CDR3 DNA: TGTGCCAGCAGCCGCCTAGCGGAGAGCTCCTACAATGAGCAGTTCTTC; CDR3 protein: CASSRLAESSYNEQFF
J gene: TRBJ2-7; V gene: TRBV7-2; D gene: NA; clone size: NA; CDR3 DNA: TGTGCCAGCAGCTTAGGGGGGCATCCTAGGACCACATCCTACGAGCAGTACTTC; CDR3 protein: CASSLGGHPRTTSYEQYF
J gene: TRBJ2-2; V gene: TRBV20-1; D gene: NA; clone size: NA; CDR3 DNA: TGCAGTGCTAGGCAGGGTTTTACCGGGGAGCTGTTTTTT; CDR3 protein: CSARQGFTGELFF
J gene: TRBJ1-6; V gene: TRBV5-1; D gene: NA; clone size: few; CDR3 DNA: TGTGCCAGCAGCCAAGAGAGCTCCTATAATTCACCCCTCCACTTT; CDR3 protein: CASSQESSYNSPLHF
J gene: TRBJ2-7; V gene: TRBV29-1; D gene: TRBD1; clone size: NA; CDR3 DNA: TGCAGCGTCTGGACAGGGTCCTCCTACGAGCAGTACTTC; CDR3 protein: CSVWTGSSYEQYF
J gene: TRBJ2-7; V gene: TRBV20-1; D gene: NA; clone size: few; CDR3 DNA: TGCAGTGCTACCTGGATTGGTATGCAATCCTACGAGCAGTACTTC; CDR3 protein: CSATWIGMQSYEQYF
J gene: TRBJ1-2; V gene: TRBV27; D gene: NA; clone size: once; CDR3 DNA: TGTGCCAGCAGTTTATTACCCATAACGGGACGGAGCGGCACTACCTATGGCTACACCTTC; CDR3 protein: CASSLLPITGRSGTTYGYTF
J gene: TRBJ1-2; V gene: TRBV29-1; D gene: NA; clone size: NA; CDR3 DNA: TGCGGCGTCCGCGGGGGGTTATATGGCTACACCTTC; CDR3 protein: CGVRGGLYGYTF
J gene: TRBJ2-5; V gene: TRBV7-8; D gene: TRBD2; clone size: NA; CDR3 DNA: TGTGCCAGCAGCTTAGGAGGGATATGGGACTACGAACAGTACTTC; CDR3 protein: CASSLGGIWDYEQYF
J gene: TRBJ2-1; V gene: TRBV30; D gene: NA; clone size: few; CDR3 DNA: TGTGCCTGGACCCGATACAATGAGCAGTTCTTC; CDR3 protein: CAWTRYNEQFF
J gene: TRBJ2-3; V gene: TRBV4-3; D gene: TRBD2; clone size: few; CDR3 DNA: TGCGCCAGCAGCCAAGATCACGGGACTAGCGGGACTGGAGATACGCAGTATTTT; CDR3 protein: CASSQDHGTSGTGDTQYF
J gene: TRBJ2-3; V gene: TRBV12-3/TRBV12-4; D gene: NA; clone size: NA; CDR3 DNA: TGTGCCAGCAGTTTTCGACCAGATACGCAGTATTTT; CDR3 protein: CASSFRPDTQYF
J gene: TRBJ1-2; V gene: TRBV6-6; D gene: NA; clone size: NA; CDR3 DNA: TGTGCCAGCAGTTACACAGGCCCTAACTATGGCTACACCTTC; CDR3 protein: CASSYTGPNYGYTF
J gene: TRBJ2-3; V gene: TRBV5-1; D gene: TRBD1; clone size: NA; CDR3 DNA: TGCGCCAGTAGCCCGGGACAGCCCCTACCCACAGATACGCAGTATTTT; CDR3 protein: CASSPGQPLPTDTQYF
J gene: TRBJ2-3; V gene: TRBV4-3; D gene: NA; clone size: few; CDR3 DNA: TGCGCCAGCAGCCAAGCATCAGATACGCAGTATTTT; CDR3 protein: CASSQASDTQYF
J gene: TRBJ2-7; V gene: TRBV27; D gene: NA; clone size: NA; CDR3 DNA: TGTGCCAGCAGCCCGTTTAGTAGCTACGCCTACGAGCAGTACTTC; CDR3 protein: CASSPFSSYAYEQYF
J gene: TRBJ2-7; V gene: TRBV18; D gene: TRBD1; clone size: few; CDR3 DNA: TGTGCCAGCTCACCGGGCCAGGGGGCGTCCCACGAGCAGTACTTC; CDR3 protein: CASSPGQGASHEQYF
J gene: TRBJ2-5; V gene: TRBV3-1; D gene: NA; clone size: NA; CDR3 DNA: TGTGCCAGCAGCCACTCGGGAGAAGAAGAGACCCAGTACTTC; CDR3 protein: CASSHSGEEETQYF